This TCR beta chain was recorded in a study of human thymus T cells. The study's findings and limits: Within thymic and blood repertoires, V and J gene usage appeared to be biased.

From germline, CDR1 is MNHNY and CDR2 SVGAGI (reference sequence). The V gene lost 2 bases and the J gene lost 3 bases, with 13 bases spanning the gap. The length of the CDR3 is 15 residues. On this clone itself: Antigen unknown.

Repertoires were generated with immunoSEQ multiplex PCR, while TCRdb's copy carries only in-frame clones and drops some. The sample consists of approximately 46,000 clones, approximately 95% of them appearing once. The chain uses TRBV6-6 and TRBJ1-1, with D possibly being TRBD1 (5 bases). This TCR was sampled from a girl under three years old with a congenital heart defect but otherwise immunologically healthy. Sequencing was carried out using blood. Here the CDR3 reads CASSYAPGVDTEAFF. Written as DNA, the CDR3 is TGTGCCAGCAGTTACGCCCCGGGGGTCGACACTGAAGCTTTCTTT.